This TCR beta chain derives from a study of blood T cell repertoires in COVID-19. Study in general: Acute and convalescent COVID-19 specimens originated in the United States, Italy and Spain. In each case, the material was cDNA or gDNA derived from T cells, B-cell-depleted T cells, or PBMCs.

Per the original data handling: Estimation of nucleated cell counts relied on the amplification of reference gene primers. Repertoires were generated with immunoSEQ multiplex PCR, while TCRdb's copy carries only in-frame clones and drops some. That table supplies the V and J calls and clone size; D and trimming were determined from the DNA. The table includes roughly 220,000 clones, about 80% detected once. The sequence was collected from a woman aged 25 to 39 who had recovered from COVID-19. Sequencing input: peripheral blood.

For the CDR3, the DNA is TGTGCCAGCAGCGTACCACAGGGGGAACCTGAAGCTTTCTTT. Translated: CASSVPQGEPEAFF. This rearrangement joins TRBV13 to TRBJ1-1, with 8 bases that match TRBD1. Germline V gene data show CDR1 as PRHDT and CDR2 as FYEKMQ (reference sequence). The CDR3 length is 14 residues. V shed 5 bases and J 6 bases; nucleotides not matched to a gene: 8.